Following are 19 T cell receptor beta chains from one sample sequenced in a study of blood T cell repertoires in COVID-19. Clones were read by immunoSEQ multiplex PCR, and TCRdb kept only the in-frame ones, dropping some. The sample includes about 110,000 clones, about 87% of them seen just once. The sequencing input was peripheral blood. The source is a human donor in a cohort sampled during active COVID-19.

The rearrangement uses TRBV5-1 and TRBJ2-2; D gene uncertain. The CDR3 has 15 residues. Trimming cost V 2 bases and J 6 bases, with 14 bases left between them. Germline values: CDR1 SGHRS, CDR2 YFSETQ. CDR3 in amino acids: CASSLMKPIAGELFF. Written as DNA, the CDR3 is TGCGCCAGCAGCTTAATGAAACCGATAGCCGGGGAGCTGTTTTTT. The entire variable domain, with the rest obtained from reference TRBV5-1 and TRBJ2-2, is as follows: KAGVTQTPRYLIKTRGQQVTLSCSPISGHRSVSWYQQTPGQGLQFLFEYFSETQRNKGNFPGRFSGRQFSNSRSEMNVSTLELGDSALYLCASSLMKPIAGELFFGEGSRLTVL.

The chain has TRBV20-1 and TRBJ2-3; D perhaps matches TRBD1 (6 bases). CDR1 and CDR2 (germline): DFQATT, SNEGSKA (reference sequence). The germline V and J ends were trimmed by 3 bases and 3 bases, with 13 bases remaining between them. The CDR3 totals 14 residues. The DNA of the CDR3 is TGCAGTGCTAGTTCAGGGGCAAGAACAGATACGCAGTATTTT. Amino acid sequence: CSASSGARTDTQYF.

This clone showed up just a few times. V and J are TRBV5-1 and TRBJ2-7; a possible D gene is TRBD1 (5 bases). Germline V gene data show CDR1 as SGHRS and CDR2 as YFSETQ. The CDR3 has 15 residues. Trimming cost V 1 base and J 1 base, with 12 bases left between them. CDR3 protein: CASSLRQWVSYEQYF. In nucleotides, the CDR3 is TGCGCCAGCAGCTTGCGACAGTGGGTGTCCTACGAGCAGTACTTC.

The chain combines TRBV24-1 with TRBJ2-1; 14 positions agree with TRBD2. The V segment lost 3 bases and the J segment 6 bases; nucleotides outside the gene matches: 3. This CDR3 region has 16 residues. Germline V CDR1 and CDR2: KGHDR, SFDVKD. The CDR3 sequence is CATSDPGTSGGNEQFF. The CDR3 bases are TGTGCCACCAGTGATCCCGGGACTAGCGGGGGCAATGAGCAGTTCTTC.

This chain connects TRBV25-1 to TRBJ1-1; D unresolved. Trimming took 3 bases from V and 5 from J, leaving 7 bases between them. The CDR3 is made up of 12 amino acids. Germline V CDR1 and CDR2: MGHDK, SYGVNS. In DNA, the CDR3 is TGTGCCAGCAGTGACGGTGTTACTGAAGCTTTCTTT. Amino acids: CASSDGVTEAFF.

V is TRBV2 and J is TRBJ1-3, with 8 nucleotides matching TRBD1. The V segment lost 4 bases and the J segment 4 bases; nucleotides outside the gene matches: 6. CDR3 length equals 15 residues. Germline CDR1 reads SNHLY; CDR2 reads FYNNEI. The CDR3 DNA reads TGTGCCAGCAGTGCAGGGGGCGCAGGAGGAAACACCATATATTTT. Its protein product is CASSAGGAGGNTIYF.

This clone was found a few times. CDR3 amino acids: CASSWTGGSSYEQYF. The CDR3 DNA is TGTGCCAGCAGTTGGACCGGCGGGAGCTCCTACGAGCAGTACTTC. This chain uses TRBV6-6 with TRBJ2-7; TRBD2 aligns across 7 bases. The V segment lost 4 bases and the J segment 0 bases; nucleotides outside the gene matches: 6. The CDR3 runs to 15 residues. CDR1 is MNHNY, CDR2 SVGAGI, per germline (reference sequence).

The chain uses TRBV7-2 and TRBJ2-1; D is possibly TRBD1 (5 bases). Germline lookup yields CDR1 SGHTA and CDR2 FQGNSA. Trimming took off 3 bases at V and 6 bases at J, with 12 bases between the two ends. The CDR3 has 14 residues. CDR3 region: CASSFVGQLNEQFF. The CDR3 bases are TGTGCCAGCAGCTTCGTGGGGCAGCTCAATGAGCAGTTCTTC. Variable domain in full (rest from reference TRBV7-2 and TRBJ2-1): GAGVSQSPSNKVTEKGKDVELRCDPISGHTALYWYRQSLGQGLEFLIYFQGNSAPDKSGLPSDRFSAERTGGSVSTLTIQRTQQEDSAVYLCASSFVGQLNEQFFGPGTRLTVL.

V usage is TRBV19 and J usage is TRBJ2-3; the match to TRBD2 covers 11 bases. Germline CDR1 reads LNHDA; CDR2 reads SQIVND (reference sequence). There are 14 residues in the CDR3. After removal of 9 bases from V and 0 bases from J, the junction contained 2 bases not matched to a gene. As DNA, the CDR3 is TGTGCCAGGGGACTAGCGGCTAGCACAGATACGCAGTATTTT. The encoded protein is CARGLAASTDTQYF.

The V and J genes are TRBV27 and TRBJ2-7; 8 bases match TRBD2. The CDR3 sequence is 14 residues long. J was trimmed by 7 bases and V by 7 bases; bases with no gene match: 12. Germline loops: CDR1 MNHEY, CDR2 SMNVEV (reference sequence). The CDR3 nucleotides read TGTGCCAGCAAGACCACGGGAGGGTCTCGGGAGCAGTACTTC. Amino acids: CASKTTGGSREQYF.

The chain couples TRBV20-1 to TRBJ2-5; no clear D gene. Germline CDR1 DFQATT, CDR2 SNEGSKA (reference sequence). V was trimmed by 5 bases and J by 3 bases, leaving 4 bases between them. The CDR3 is 10 amino acids. CDR3 DNA sequence: TGCAGTGCTCACAAAGAGACCCAGTACTTC. It yields the protein CSAHKETQYF.

The genes are TRBV19 and TRBJ2-3, with 8 bases matching TRBD1. Germline CDR1 LNHDA, CDR2 SQIVND (reference sequence). J gave up 0 bases and V 0 bases, and 17 bases lay outside the gene matches. The CDR3 covers 21 residues. CDR3 residues: CASSIDRRRDRRGPSTDTQYF. The CDR3 nucleotides read TGTGCCAGTAGTATAGATCGACGGAGGGACAGGAGAGGACCTAGCACAGATACGCAGTATTTT.

The chain employs TRBV6-5 and TRBJ2-7; a weak D match, TRBD2 (6 bases). V dropped 7 bases and J dropped 3 bases, with 16 bases sitting between them. Looked up from germline, CDR1 is MNHEY and CDR2 is SVGAGI. The CDR3 length is 14 residues. CDR3 amino acids: CASISRTGDYEQYF. For the CDR3, the DNA is TGTGCCAGCATATCCCGGACGGGAGACTACGAGCAGTACTTC.

The chain uses TRBV6-6 and TRBJ2-7; D is undetermined. This CDR3 comprises 14 residues. Trimming cost V 0 bases and J 6 bases, with 12 bases left between them. CDR1 MNHNY and CDR2 SVGAGI come from the germline V gene (reference sequence). The CDR3 sequence: CASSYSSSLPEQYF. CDR3 sequence (DNA): TGTGCCAGCAGTTACTCGTCGTCCCTACCCGAGCAGTACTTC.

V gene TRBV28 combines with J gene TRBJ1-5, with 8 bases identical to TRBD1. The germline V gene encodes CDR1 MDHEN and CDR2 SYDVKM. CDR3 length equals 15 residues. After removal of 4 bases from V and 6 bases from J, the junction contained 8 bases not matched to a gene. The CDR3 loop reads CASSSLQGEGQPQHF. The CDR3 DNA sequence: TGTGCCAGCAGTTCGCTACAGGGGGAGGGTCAGCCCCAGCATTTT.

The sample holds many counts of this clone. J is TRBJ1-5 and V is TRBV9; D remains ambiguous. V gave up 0 bases and J gave up 7 bases, with 8 bases separating them. This CDR3 comprises 13 residues. The V gene's germline CDR1 is SGDLS and CDR2 YYNGEE. The CDR3 DNA reads TGTGCCAGCAGCGTAGGCGGGGTGCAGCCCCAGCATTTT. Translating gives CASSVGGVQPQHF.

This clone has a single count. The CDR3 loop is CASSVVEYNEQFF. The CDR3 DNA reads as TGTGCCAGCAGCGTAGTGGAGTACAATGAGCAGTTCTTC. This chain links TRBV9 with TRBJ2-1; D not certain. The germline V gene has CDR1 SGDLS and CDR2 YYNGEE. Trimming took 0 bases from V and 4 from J, leaving 5 bases between them. CDR3 length: 13 residues.

The gene calls are TRBV4-3 and TRBJ2-7; 7 nucleotides match TRBD2. The ends lost 0 bases at V and 3 bases at J; junction bases unmatched: 8. The CDR3 totals 16 residues. The germline gives CDR1 LGHNA, CDR2 YSLEER. CDR3 sequence (DNA): TGCGCCAGCAGCCAAGATGTAACTAGCGCCCACTACGAGCAGTACTTC. Its translation: CASSQDVTSAHYEQYF.

The rearrangement links TRBV29-1 to TRBJ1-3, with TRBD1 identical over 7 bases. The CDR3 runs 14 residues. The germline gives CDR1 SQVTM, CDR2 ANQGSEA. Trimming cost V 3 bases and J 3 bases; bases outside gene matches: 5. The CDR3 spells CSVEPDRLGNTIYF. The CDR3 DNA reads as TGCAGCGTTGAGCCGGACAGGCTTGGAAACACCATATATTTT.